The source of this T cell receptor beta chain is a study of long-term antiretroviral therapy in people with HIV. The authors ran the immunoSEQ assay, v3.0, at survey level. The protocol was immunoSEQ multiplex PCR, while the TCRdb copy is restricted to in-frame clones and leaves out a portion. The sample consists of 7,500 to 10,000 clones, 80% to 90% of them appearing once. This CDR3 has 15 amino acids. Per the germline V gene, CDR1 is SNHLY and CDR2 is FYNNEI. With 6 bases clipped from V and 6 bases from J, the junction kept 7 bases outside the gene matches. The material sequenced was unsorted PBMCs, taken 0.7 years after starting antiretroviral therapy. The receptor's source is a man aged 35 to 55 with HIV. The rearrangement links TRBV2 to TRBJ1-5; 11 nucleotides match TRBD1. CDR3 in DNA: TGTGCCAGCAGAAGGACAGGGGGCGGAGGTCAGCCCCAGCATTTT. It is translated as CASRRTGGGGQPQHF.